The 23 T cell receptor beta chains given below trace back to one sample, sequenced in a study of T cells in Graves' hyperthyroidism and ophthalmopathy. Template material for amplifying TCR beta CDR3 regions consisted of RNA transcripts. The HTBI set primed first-round TCR CDR3 RT-PCR. TCRdb independently ran MiXCR on the multiplex PCR reads; one entry per CDR3 protein. This table has 550,000 to 700,000 distinct CDR3 sequences, approximately 44% appearing once. The specimen sequenced was peripheral blood or thyroid tissue (not recorded which). The receptors derive from an adult woman with Graves' disease, either hyperthyroidism or ophthalmopathy (not recorded which).

This clonotype was picked up many times. This sequence joins TRBV3-1 and TRBJ1-5; D perhaps matches TRBD1 (5 bases). V was shortened by 4 bases and J by 7 bases, with 11 bases between the two germline ends. Germline lookup yields CDR1 LGHDT and CDR2 YNNKEL (reference sequence). The CDR3 sequence is 13 residues long. Here the CDR3 reads CASSPDTGQPQHF. The CDR3 nucleotides are TGTGCCAGCAGCCCGGACACCGGGCAGCCCCAGCATTTT.

This clonotype has at least ten counts. The chain joins TRBV7-9 to TRBJ2-7; tentatively, D is TRBD1 (6 bases). V lost 2 bases and J lost 1, with 9 bases in between. Germline values: CDR1 SEHNR, CDR2 FQNEAQ (reference sequence). The CDR3 runs to 14 residues. The CDR3 coding sequence is TGTGCCAGCAGCTTAAGGGACAATTCCTACGAGCAGTACTTC. This encodes CASSLRDNSYEQYF.

As to this clonotype: Germline and junction disagree at one end, which may indicate a read error. The V call is TRBV7-9, the J call TRBJ2-7; no definite D call. Germline V gene sequence: CDR1 SEHNR, CDR2 FQNEAQ (reference sequence). The length of the CDR3 is 16 residues. This chain's CDR3 is CACSFTGTESSYEQYF. The CDR3 nucleotides read TGTGCCTGCAGCTTTACTGGCACCGAGAGCTCCTACGAGCAGTACTTC.

This clonotype was recorded at least ten times. The chain joins TRBV7-8 to TRBJ1-5; 9 positions match TRBD1. The CDR3 has 17 residues. V lost 5 bases and J lost 5; bases outside the gene matches: 13. Germline CDR1 SGHVS, CDR2 FQNEAQ. The CDR3 region is CASSIRQGDGGDQPQHF. The CDR3 region has the DNA TGTGCCAGCAGCATAAGACAGGGGGACGGTGGTGATCAGCCCCAGCATTTT.

This clonotype was seen only once. A much larger clone differs from this one at a single base, so this may be a read error. J is TRBJ2-7 and V is TRBV5-1; D possibly corresponds to TRBD2 (5 bases). Germline V lookup: CDR1 SGHRS, CDR2 YFSETQ. The CDR3 runs to 11 residues. This CDR3 is CASSEGIERYF. The CDR3 DNA follows: TGCGCCAGCAGCGAGGGCATCGAGCGGTACTTC.

The chain joins TRBV20-1 to TRBJ2-2; 9 nucleotides align to TRBD2. Unmatched junction bases numbered 9, after V lost 0 bases and J lost 4 bases. Germline CDR1 is DFQATT and CDR2 is SNEGSKA (reference sequence). The CDR3 runs to 17 residues. CDR3 DNA: TGCAGTGCTAGAGATGGCGGGAGGGCATACACCACCGGGGAGCTGTTTTTT. This sequence encodes CSARDGGRAYTTGELFF.

This chain joins TRBV12-3 or TRBV12-4 and TRBJ1-3; no clear D. V was shortened by 6 bases and J by 0 bases, with 12 bases between the two germline ends. CDR3 length: 15 amino acids. The CDR3 nucleotides are TGTGCCAGCAGCCTAGACCCCATCTCTGGAAACACCATATATTTT. Its protein product is CASSLDPISGNTIYF.

A word on this clonotype: Compared with germline, one end of the junction differs, possibly owing to a read error. The rearrangement joins TRBV5-5 to TRBJ1-2; D is possibly TRBD1 (6 bases). Looked up from germline, CDR1 is SGHKS and CDR2 is YYEKEE (reference sequence). The CDR3 is 13 residues long. CDR3 DNA sequence: TGTGCCAGCAGTGAAGCGCTGCCGGGGGGCTACATCTTC. Its protein is CASSEALPGGYIF. Full variable domain (remainder filled in from reference TRBV5-5 and TRBJ1-2): DAGVTQSPTHLIKTRGQQVTLRCSPISGHKSVSWYQQVLGQGPQFIFQYYEKEERGRGNFPDRFSARQFPNYSSELNVNALLLGDSALYLCASSEALPGGYIFGSGTRLTVV.

This clonotype has at least ten counts. The chain carries TRBV20-1 and TRBJ2-7; TRBD1 aligns across 10 bases. CDR1 is DFQATT, CDR2 SNEGSKA, per germline (reference sequence). CDR3 size: 15 residues. V lost 6 bases, J lost 5 bases, and 13 bases stayed unmatched. The CDR3 DNA reads as TGCAGTGCAACATACTTCGGGACAGGGGTCCACGAGCAGTACTTC. This gives the protein CSATYFGTGVHEQYF.

The chain couples TRBV7-6 to TRBJ2-5; 9 bases line up with TRBD1. The CDR3 contains 15 residues. Germline lookup yields CDR1 SGHVS and CDR2 FNYEAQ. V dropped 3 bases and J dropped 3; count of bases not matched to a gene: 5. CDR3 in DNA: TGTGCCAGCAGCTTGCTGGGGGACAGGGAAGAGACCCAGTACTTC. It codes for CASSLLGDREETQYF. The whole variable domain, filled in from reference TRBV7-6 and TRBJ2-5, reads GAGVSQSPRYKVTKRGQDVALRCDPISGHVSLYWYRQALGQGPEFLTYFNYEAQQDKSGLPNDRFSAERPEGSISTLTIQRTEQRDSAMYRCASSLLGDREETQYFGPGTRLLVL.

This clonotype was detected ten times or more. The chain combines TRBV29-1 with TRBJ2-5; 8 bases map to TRBD1. Germline CDR1 and CDR2: SQVTM and ANQGSEA. Unmatched junction bases numbered 14, after V lost 3 bases and J lost 5 bases. The length of the CDR3 is 16 residues. The CDR3 DNA follows: TGCAGCGTTGATTTCAGGGGGCGAATATTTGAGGAGACCCAGTACTTC. Translated, it gives CSVDFRGRIFEETQYF.

This clonotype has only a few counts. The chain combines TRBV29-1 with TRBJ2-2; D might be TRBD2 (6 bases). This CDR3 has 15 amino acids. Germline V gene data show CDR1 as SQVTM and CDR2 as ANQGSEA. V dropped 4 bases and J dropped 1 base, with 13 bases sitting between them. The CDR3 sequence: CSVAWDWMNTGELFF. The CDR3 nucleotides read TGCAGCGTTGCTTGGGACTGGATGAACACCGGGGAGCTGTTTTTT.

V and J are TRBV2 and TRBJ1-5; D is possibly TRBD1 (5 bases). Trimming took off 6 bases at V and 7 bases at J, with 13 bases between the two ends. Germline CDR1 SNHLY, CDR2 FYNNEI. CDR3 length: 13 residues. The DNA of the CDR3 is TGTGCCAGCAGGCGGGGGGATCGCCAGCCCCAGCATTTT. It is translated as CASRRGDRQPQHF.

J is TRBJ2-6 and V is TRBV19; 10 nucleotides align to TRBD1. Germline-derived CDR1 and CDR2 are LNHDA and SQIVND (reference sequence). The length of the CDR3 is 14 residues. Trimming removed 8 bases from V and 6 bases from J; junction bases left unmatched: 4. The CDR3 reads CASLRQGAANVLTF. CDR3 in DNA: TGTGCCAGTCTTAGACAGGGGGCGGCCAACGTCCTGACTTTC. The variable domain in full, completed from reference TRBV19 and TRBJ2-6, reads DGGITQSPKYLFRKEGQNVTLSCEQNLNHDAMYWYRQDPGQGLRLIYYSQIVNDFQKGDIAEGYSVSREKKESFPLTVTSAQKNPTAFYLCASLRQGAANVLTFGAGSRLTVL.

This chain connects TRBV9 to TRBJ1-1, with D uncertain. V was shortened by 3 bases and J by 11 bases, with 14 bases between the two germline ends. CDR3 length: 12 amino acids. Germline V lookup: CDR1 SGDLS, CDR2 YYNGEE. The CDR3 nucleotides read TGTGCCAGCAGCGGCTCCAACACTTCGGCTTTCTTT. It encodes CASSGSNTSAFF.

Only a few counts were recorded for this clonotype. J is TRBJ2-5 and V is TRBV7-2; D possibly corresponds to TRBD1 (6 bases). Between the trimmed V and J ends, which lost 0 bases and 4 bases, there was a span of 9 bases. Germline V gives CDR1 SGHTA, CDR2 FQGNSA. The CDR3 runs 14 residues. Here the CDR3 DNA reads TGTGCCAGCAGCTTAGCGGGGACAACAGAGACCCAGTACTTC. Translation gives CASSLAGTTETQYF.

The V gene is TRBV25-1, the J gene TRBJ2-2; maybe TRBD2 (6 bases). CDR1 is MGHDK and CDR2 is SYGVNS in the germline V gene. The V and J ends lost 6 bases and 3 bases respectively, with 17 bases between them. The CDR3 loop spans 16 amino acids. This CDR3 reads CASSELASADTGELFF. The CDR3 bases are TGTGCCAGCAGCGAACTGGCTAGCGCAGACACCGGGGAGCTGTTTTTT.

This sequence joins TRBV19 and TRBJ1-4; D possibly corresponds to TRBD1 (6 bases). V gave up 4 bases and J gave up 9 bases, with 18 bases separating them. CDR1 and CDR2 from the germline V gene are LNHDA and SQIVND (reference sequence). This CDR3 contains 15 residues. The CDR3 reads CASSRWGQPRKKLFF. The CDR3 DNA reads TGTGCCAGTAGTAGGTGGGGACAACCTCGGAAAAAACTGTTTTTT.

Turning to this clonotype: This may come from a read error, since a much larger clone is one base off. The V and J genes are TRBV6-6 and TRBJ1-5; D not certain. The germline V gene has CDR1 MNHNY and CDR2 SVGAGI (reference sequence). The CDR3 loop spans 13 amino acids. The CDR3 bases are TGTACCAGCCGGGCATTAGGCAATCAGCCCCAGCATTTT. It translates to CTSRALGNQPQHF.

This clonotype showed up just a few times. V is TRBV10-1 and J is TRBJ2-2; D is ambiguous. The CDR3 is made up of 14 amino acids. The V gene lost 0 bases and the J gene lost 4 bases, with 6 bases spanning the gap. Germline CDR1 is WNHNN and CDR2 is SYGVQD (reference sequence). Here the CDR3 reads CASSESLRTGELFF. Written as DNA, the CDR3 is TGCGCCAGCAGTGAGTCGCTACGCACCGGGGAGCTGTTTTTT.

This rearrangement joins TRBV7-2 to TRBJ2-7; TRBD1 might be the D (8 bases). The V and J ends lost 6 bases and 7 bases respectively, with 25 bases between them. Germline CDR1 SGHTA, CDR2 FQGNSA. This CDR3 has 16 residues. CDR3 in amino acids: CASRPGGGAGGSEQYF. The CDR3 nucleotides are TGTGCCAGCAGACCGGGAGGAGGCGCAGGGGGCTCGGAGCAGTACTTC.

The chain couples TRBV29-1 to TRBJ1-1; TRBD1 is a possible D gene (5 bases). Trimming cost V 6 bases and J 1 base, with 15 bases left between them. Germline V gene data show CDR1 as SQVTM and CDR2 as ANQGSEA. This CDR3 has 14 amino acids. CDR3 in DNA: TGCAGCGTCGCGTTCGGGGCGACGAACACTGAAGCTTTCTTT. Its protein product is CSVAFGATNTEAFF.

The chain combines TRBV10-2 with TRBJ2-7; TRBD1 agrees at 9 bases. V lost 8 bases to trimming and J lost 0 bases; unmatched junction nucleotides: 8. This CDR3 spans 15 amino acids. Germline CDR1 and CDR2: WSHSY and SAAADI. The CDR3 reads CASRDRAGFSYEQYF. Here the CDR3 DNA reads TGCGCCAGCCGGGACAGGGCCGGCTTCTCCTACGAGCAGTACTTC.